The rows below give T cell receptor beta chains drawn from one sample of a study of tumor-infiltrating lymphocytes in primary liver carcinoma. TCRdb redid the calling of the multiplex PCR reads with MiXCR, one entry per CDR3 protein. The profile covers 95,000 to 100,000 distinct CDR3 sequences, with around two thirds appearing a single time and approximately 12% taken by the ten largest. Material: liver tumor tissue from sampling region 2. The receptors originated from a woman aged 55-75 years with primary liver carcinoma and hepatitis B virus infection. CDR3s leave out the opening cysteine and the closing phenylalanine or tryptophan. Each record gives: V gene, J gene, CDR3 protein.

v_gene: TRBV29-1; j_gene: TRBJ2-2; CDR3aa: SVVTSMNTGELF
v_gene: TRBV28; j_gene: TRBJ2-2; CDR3aa: ASASHARRIAGELF
v_gene: TRBV20-1; j_gene: TRBJ1-1; CDR3aa: SAPGQRMWMLEAF
v_gene: TRBV12-5; j_gene: TRBJ2-1; CDR3aa: ASGFKLNGEQF
v_gene: TRBV12-3/TRBV12-4; j_gene: TRBJ1-1; CDR3aa: SSRRQGNTEAS
v_gene: TRBV6-2/TRBV6-3; j_gene: TRBJ2-7; CDR3aa: ASNLAGGRSYEQY
v_gene: TRBV7-9; j_gene: TRBJ2-2; CDR3aa: ASGLYAGSTRELF
v_gene: TRBV27; j_gene: TRBJ2-5; CDR3aa: ASSRRLAGGETQY
v_gene: TRBV11-1; j_gene: TRBJ2-3; CDR3aa: ASRLRQRVGESH
v_gene: TRBV11-2; j_gene: TRBJ2-7; CDR3aa: ANSLSRGYEQY
v_gene: TRBV12-3/TRBV12-4; j_gene: TRBJ2-3; CDR3aa: VSSPWGSINTQY
v_gene: TRBV5-4; j_gene: TRBJ2-3; CDR3aa: ASSLAGTSWNRLSDTQY
v_gene: TRBV6-6; j_gene: TRBJ1-5; CDR3aa: ASSLGKLYSNQPQH
v_gene: TRBV7-9; j_gene: TRBJ2-1; CDR3aa: ASSYSGVGEF
v_gene: TRBV6-1; j_gene: TRBJ2-1; CDR3aa: ASSEVAYFYSEQF
v_gene: TRBV11-2; j_gene: TRBJ2-1; CDR3aa: ASSFPLAGGPREQF
v_gene: TRBV6-1; j_gene: TRBJ2-7; CDR3aa: ASSRAGVTYEQY
v_gene: TRBV29-1; j_gene: TRBJ2-3; CDR3aa: SVASGSSSDTQY
v_gene: TRBV5-4; j_gene: TRBJ1-2; CDR3aa: ASSPFDSVAGYT
v_gene: TRBV6-6; j_gene: TRBJ1-5; CDR3aa: ASSRGQGGNQPHD
v_gene: TRBV10-2; j_gene: TRBJ2-7; CDR3aa: ASNEPGQFPSYEQC
v_gene: TRBV15; j_gene: TRBJ2-2; CDR3aa: ATSIWGGRAYTGELF
v_gene: TRBV5-6; j_gene: TRBJ2-1; CDR3aa: ASSLDGVTSYNEQF
v_gene: TRBV4-2; j_gene: TRBJ1-3; CDR3aa: ASSPKTGVGNTIY
v_gene: TRBV11-1; j_gene: TRBJ2-2; CDR3aa: ASRVWPFLVNTGELF
v_gene: TRBV12-3/TRBV12-4; j_gene: TRBJ2-2; CDR3aa: ASTFDTYTGELF
v_gene: TRBV11-2; j_gene: TRBJ2-7; CDR3aa: DDSLGPGKPSEQY
v_gene: TRBV29-1; j_gene: TRBJ2-7; CDR3aa: SVVVVGQGQGVYEQY
v_gene: TRBV4-1; j_gene: TRBJ2-3; CDR3aa: ASNLERERDTDMQY
v_gene: TRBV11-2; j_gene: TRBJ2-2; CDR3aa: ASSFGRTGGVTGELF
v_gene: TRBV14; j_gene: TRBJ2-3; CDR3aa: ASSQDSGIFTDTRY
v_gene: TRBV11-3; j_gene: TRBJ2-1; CDR3aa: ASSSRGARTLGNEQF
v_gene: TRBV2; j_gene: TRBJ1-2; CDR3aa: ASNEAGTALLGYT
v_gene: TRBV28; j_gene: TRBJ2-5; CDR3aa: ASSYPGQGGEETQY
v_gene: TRBV5-5; j_gene: TRBJ1-4; CDR3aa: AGGTGTGVTNEKPF
v_gene: TRBV11-3; j_gene: TRBJ2-1; CDR3aa: ANNATNGGQYNEQF
v_gene: TRBV4-2; j_gene: TRBJ2-1; CDR3aa: ASSKDRTSRNEQF
v_gene: TRBV7-9; j_gene: TRBJ2-6; CDR3aa: ASSRYILAGNTGANVLT
v_gene: TRBV29-1; j_gene: TRBJ1-1; CDR3aa: SVDPGASAF
v_gene: TRBV4-2; j_gene: TRBJ1-4; CDR3aa: ASSQRGQGANYEKLF
v_gene: TRBV4-2; j_gene: TRBJ2-3; CDR3aa: ASSQVEGRRTDTQY
v_gene: TRBV10-3; j_gene: TRBJ1-1; CDR3aa: AISDIGGTDTEAI
v_gene: TRBV2; j_gene: TRBJ2-3; CDR3aa: ASPRASGTDTQY
v_gene: TRBV11-2; j_gene: TRBJ1-3; CDR3aa: VSSSRPPTYSSGNTIY
v_gene: TRBV11-3; j_gene: TRBJ2-5; CDR3aa: ASSLVQETQY
v_gene: TRBV11-2; j_gene: TRBJ1-6; CDR3aa: TSGLETGDNSPLH
v_gene: TRBV11-2; j_gene: TRBJ2-1; CDR3aa: ASSRPNPEAANEQF
v_gene: TRBV11-3; j_gene: TRBJ2-1; CDR3aa: ASSSGLVSYNEQF
v_gene: TRBV28; j_gene: TRBJ1-2; CDR3aa: ASSLWTGGTYGYT
v_gene: TRBV21-1; j_gene: TRBJ1-1; CDR3aa: ASSNRDTEAI
v_gene: TRBV12-3/TRBV12-4; j_gene: TRBJ1-5; CDR3aa: ASSAGGQQPQH
v_gene: TRBV11-3; j_gene: TRBJ1-1; CDR3aa: GSSLGQGATVEAS
v_gene: TRBV30; j_gene: TRBJ2-7; CDR3aa: AWALAGTRYDQY
v_gene: TRBV2; j_gene: TRBJ1-4; CDR3aa: ANAKGPLPEKLF
v_gene: TRBV11-2; j_gene: TRBJ1-2; CDR3aa: TSSPQMGDRGHT
v_gene: TRBV28; j_gene: TRBJ2-1; CDR3aa: ASGGGGTREQF
v_gene: TRBV28; j_gene: TRBJ2-7; CDR3aa: ASRRGPASSYEQY
v_gene: TRBV14; j_gene: TRBJ1-6; CDR3aa: ASSRPSPLH
v_gene: TRBV28; j_gene: TRBJ2-1; CDR3aa: ASSSYQGASYNEQF
v_gene: TRBV24-1; j_gene: TRBJ1-5; CDR3aa: ATSDTDRGQPQH